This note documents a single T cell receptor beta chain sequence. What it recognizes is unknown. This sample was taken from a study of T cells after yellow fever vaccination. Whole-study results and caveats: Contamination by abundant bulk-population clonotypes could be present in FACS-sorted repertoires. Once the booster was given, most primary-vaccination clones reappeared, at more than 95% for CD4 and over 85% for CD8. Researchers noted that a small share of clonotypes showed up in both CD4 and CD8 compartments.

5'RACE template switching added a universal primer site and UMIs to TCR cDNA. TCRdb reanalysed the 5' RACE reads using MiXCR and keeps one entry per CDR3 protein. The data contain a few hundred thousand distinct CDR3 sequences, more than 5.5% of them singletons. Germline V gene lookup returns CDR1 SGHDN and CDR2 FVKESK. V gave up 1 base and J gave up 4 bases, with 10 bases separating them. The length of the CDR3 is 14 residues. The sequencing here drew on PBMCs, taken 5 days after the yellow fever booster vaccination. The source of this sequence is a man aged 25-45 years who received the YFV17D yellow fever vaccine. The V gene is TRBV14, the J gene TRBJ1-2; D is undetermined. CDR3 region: CASSQAGRSYGYTF. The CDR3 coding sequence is TGTGCCAGCAGCCAAGCGGGCAGAAGCTATGGCTACACCTTC.